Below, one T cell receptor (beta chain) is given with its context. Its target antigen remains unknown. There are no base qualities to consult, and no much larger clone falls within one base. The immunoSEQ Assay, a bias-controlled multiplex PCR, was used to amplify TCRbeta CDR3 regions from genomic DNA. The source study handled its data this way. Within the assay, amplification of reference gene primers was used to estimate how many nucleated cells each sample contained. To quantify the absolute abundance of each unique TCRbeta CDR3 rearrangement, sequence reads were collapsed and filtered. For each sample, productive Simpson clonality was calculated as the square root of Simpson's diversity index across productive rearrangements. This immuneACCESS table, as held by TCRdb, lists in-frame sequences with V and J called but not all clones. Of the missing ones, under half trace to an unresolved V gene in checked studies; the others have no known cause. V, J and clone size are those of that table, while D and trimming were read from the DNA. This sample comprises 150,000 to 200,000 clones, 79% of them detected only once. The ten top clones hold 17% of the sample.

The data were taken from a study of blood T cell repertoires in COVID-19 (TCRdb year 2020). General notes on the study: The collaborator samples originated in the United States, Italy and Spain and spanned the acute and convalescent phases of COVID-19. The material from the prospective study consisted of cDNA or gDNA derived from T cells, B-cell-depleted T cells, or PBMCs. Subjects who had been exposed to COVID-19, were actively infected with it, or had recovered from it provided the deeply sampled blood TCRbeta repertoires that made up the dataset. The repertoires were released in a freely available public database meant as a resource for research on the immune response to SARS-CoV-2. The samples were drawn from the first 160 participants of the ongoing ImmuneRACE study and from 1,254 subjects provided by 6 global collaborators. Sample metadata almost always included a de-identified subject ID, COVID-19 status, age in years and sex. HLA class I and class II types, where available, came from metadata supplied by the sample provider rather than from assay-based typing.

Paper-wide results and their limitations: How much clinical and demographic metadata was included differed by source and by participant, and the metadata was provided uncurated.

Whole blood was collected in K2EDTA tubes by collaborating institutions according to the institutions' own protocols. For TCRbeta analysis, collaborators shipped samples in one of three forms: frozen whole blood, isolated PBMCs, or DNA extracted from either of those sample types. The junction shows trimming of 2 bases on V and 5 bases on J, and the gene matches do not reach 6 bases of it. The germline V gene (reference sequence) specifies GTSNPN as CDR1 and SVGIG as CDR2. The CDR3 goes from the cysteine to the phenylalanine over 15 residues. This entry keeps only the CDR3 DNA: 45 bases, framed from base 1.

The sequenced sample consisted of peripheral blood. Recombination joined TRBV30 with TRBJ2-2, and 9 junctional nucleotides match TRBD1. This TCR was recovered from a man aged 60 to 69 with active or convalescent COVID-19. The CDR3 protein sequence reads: CAWSKRDRDTGELFF. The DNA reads TGTGCCTGGAGTAAAAGGGACAGGGATACCGGGGAGCTGTTTTTT. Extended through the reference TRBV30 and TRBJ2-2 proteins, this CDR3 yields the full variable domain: SQTIHQWPATLVQPVGSPLSLECTVEGTSNPNLYWYRQAAGRGLQLLFYSVGIGQISSEVPQNLSASRPQDRQFILSSKKLLLSDSGFYLCAWSKRDRDTGELFFGEGSRLTVL.